Below, 26 T cell receptor beta chains from the same sample are listed, as sequenced in a study of early T cells in non-severe SARS-CoV-2 infection. TCRdb used MiXCR to reprocess the 5' RACE reads, holding one entry per CDR3 protein. Here the sample spans tens of thousands of distinct CDR3 sequences, roughly a tenth being singletons. This specimen was whole blood, taken at baseline. All receptors derive from an adult who was a healthcare worker with PCR-confirmed SARS-CoV-2 infection or an uninfected control (not recorded which).

In regard to this clonotype: A much more abundant neighbour one base away suggests this may be a read error. The CDR3 region is CASSLTDGPCEQYF. CDR3 sequence (DNA): TGTGCCAGCAGCTTAACGGACGGCCCCTGCGAGCAGTACTTC. This rearrangement joins TRBV7-9 to TRBJ2-7; D unresolved. Germline V gene lookup returns CDR1 SEHNR and CDR2 FQNEAQ (reference sequence). The CDR3 runs 14 residues. Trimming cost V 2 bases and J 6 bases, with 14 bases left between them.

This clonotype was seen ten or more times. The chain has TRBV29-1 and TRBJ2-1, with D unclear. This CDR3 region has 13 residues. The V and J ends lost 4 bases and 4 bases respectively, with 11 bases between them. The germline V gene has CDR1 SQVTM and CDR2 ANQGSEA. CDR3 sequence: CSVVEAVYNEQFF. The CDR3 DNA is TGCAGCGTTGTAGAGGCGGTATACAATGAGCAGTTCTTC.

This clonotype was observed at least ten times. The rearrangement uses TRBV28 and TRBJ2-5; no reliable D call. Trimming shortened V by 6 bases and J by 1 base, and 3 bases separated the two germline ends. This CDR3 is built from 11 residues. Germline assignment: CDR1 MDHEN and CDR2 SYDVKM. For the CDR3, the DNA is TGTGCCAGCAGGGGCCAAGAGACCCAGTACTTC. It encodes CASRGQETQYF.

This clonotype was detected many times. CDR3: CASSDVHSAWGVGYTF. Written as DNA, the CDR3 is TGTGCCAGCAGTGACGTTCACAGTGCGTGGGGCGTCGGCTACACCTTC. The gene calls are TRBV6-4 and TRBJ1-2; TRBD1 might be the D (5 bases). V was trimmed by 2 bases and J by 8 bases, leaving 21 bases between them. Germline CDR1 reads MRHNA; CDR2 reads SNTAGT. The CDR3 is made up of 16 amino acids.

This chain joins TRBV12-3 or TRBV12-4 and TRBJ2-5; D may be TRBD2 (5 bases). Deletions cut 5 bases from V and 7 bases from J, with 17 bases between. This CDR3 is built from 14 residues. This chain's CDR3 is CASSETGPAGTQYF. CDR3 DNA sequence: TGTGCCAGCAGTGAGACCGGGCCCGCGGGGACCCAGTACTTC.

The sample holds many counts of this clonotype. V gene TRBV19 combines with J gene TRBJ1-5; D not resolved. Trimming pared 3 bases from V and 1 base from J, leaving 7 bases between. The CDR3 consists of 14 residues. Per the germline V gene, CDR1 is LNHDA and CDR2 is SQIVND (reference sequence). The CDR3 DNA sequence: TGTGCCAGTAGTATCCTGTGGAGCAATCAGCCCCAGCATTTT. This codes for CASSILWSNQPQHF.

This clonotype was recorded a few times. The chain carries TRBV30 and TRBJ1-1; TRBD1 might be the D (5 bases). CDR1 GTSNPN and CDR2 SVGIG come from the germline V gene (reference sequence). Between the trimmed V and J ends, which lost 3 bases and 4 bases, there was a span of 15 bases. CDR3 length equals 14 residues. The CDR3 is CAWSTGNGGTEAFF. Here the CDR3 DNA reads TGTGCCTGGAGCACCGGGAACGGGGGCACTGAAGCTTTCTTT.

This clonotype was recorded at least ten times. This chain joins TRBV6-5 and TRBJ2-2; 7 nucleotides align to TRBD2. The germline V gene encodes CDR1 MNHEY and CDR2 SVGAGI. Trimming took 7 bases from V and 4 from J; bases not matched to a gene: 6. The CDR3 covers 14 residues. CDR3 sequence: CASITGGSTGELFF. CDR3 DNA: TGTGCCAGCATAACGGGGGGTAGCACCGGGGAGCTGTTTTTT.

The table lists this clonotype with a few counts. As DNA, the CDR3 is TGTGCCAGCGTCGCATCGGGGAACACTGAAGCTTTCTTT. Translation gives CASVASGNTEAFF. V usage is TRBV6-5 and J usage is TRBJ1-1; D is unclear. Germline lookup yields CDR1 MNHEY and CDR2 SVGAGI. V dropped 8 bases and J dropped 1 base, with 11 bases sitting between them. This CDR3 has 13 residues.

V and J are TRBV7-2 and TRBJ1-1; D is unresolved. Germline V gene lookup returns CDR1 SGHTA and CDR2 FQGNSA. Trimming stripped 4 bases from V and 1 base from J, with 10 bases between. This CDR3 contains 14 residues. In DNA form, the CDR3 reads TGTGCCAGCAGCTCCCCTGGGCGGAACACTGAAGCTTTCTTT. Translation: CASSSPGRNTEAFF.

This clonotype appeared a few times. The chain employs TRBV6-2 or TRBV6-3 and TRBJ2-1; D may be TRBD2 (6 bases). V dropped 7 bases and J dropped 5 bases, with 12 bases sitting between them. Germline loops: CDR1 MNHEY, CDR2 SVGEGT. CDR3 length: 13 amino acids. This CDR3 is CASNSGSDNEQFF. CDR3 coding DNA: TGTGCCAGCAACTCCGGGAGCGACAATGAGCAGTTCTTC.

J is TRBJ2-7 and V is TRBV28, with D unclear. V shed 4 bases and J shed 9 bases, with 16 bases lying between them. Germline V gene lookup returns CDR1 MDHEN and CDR2 SYDVKM. The CDR3 runs to 13 residues. In nucleotides, the CDR3 is TGTGCCAGCAGTTCGGACGGCGAAGTGGCGCAGTACTTC. Translated, it gives CASSSDGEVAQYF.

This rearrangement joins TRBV2 to TRBJ2-1, with 7 bases matching TRBD2. The CDR3 is made up of 13 amino acids. Germline trimming cut 2 bases from V and 9 bases from J; bases unmatched to any gene: 4. Looked up from germline, CDR1 is SNHLY and CDR2 is FYNNEI. The CDR3 nucleotides read TGTGCCAGCAGTGAAAGCGGGGCGGGTGAGCAGTTCTTC. Translated: CASSESGAGEQFF.

This chain uses TRBV28 with TRBJ2-1, with D perhaps assigned TRBD1 or TRBD2 (6 bases each). Germline CDR1 reads MDHEN; CDR2 reads SYDVKM. V was cut by 4 bases and J by 9 bases, with 19 bases left in between. The CDR3 spans 15 residues. The CDR3 nucleotides are TGTGCCAGCAGTTCCACTAGCTTAAGAGGGGGTGAGCAGTTCTTC. It is translated as CASSSTSLRGGEQFF.

This clonotype appeared a few times. This chain joins TRBV2 and TRBJ1-1; D is possibly TRBD1 (6 bases). This CDR3 region has 14 residues. Looked up from germline, CDR1 is SNHLY and CDR2 is FYNNEI. V lost 5 bases to trimming and J lost 1 base, with 11 bases between them. CDR3 sequence reads: CASSPQGPNTEAFF. The CDR3 nucleotides read TGTGCCAGCAGTCCGCAGGGGCCGAACACTGAAGCTTTCTTT.

This clonotype is termed medium-sized. CDR3 in amino acids: CASSEWTGNYGYTF. Written as DNA, the CDR3 is TGTGCCAGCAGTGAATGGACAGGGAACTATGGCTACACCTTC. The J gene is TRBJ1-2, the V gene TRBV25-1; TRBD1 agrees at 8 bases. Looked up from germline, CDR1 is MGHDK and CDR2 is SYGVNS. The CDR3 contains 14 residues. V shed 1 base, J shed 2 bases, and the junction held 0 bases outside the gene matches.

This chain uses TRBV6-5 with TRBJ2-7, with D possibly matching TRBD1 (6 bases). Germline assignment: CDR1 MNHEY and CDR2 SVGAGI. The V and J ends lost 7 bases and 6 bases respectively, with 16 bases between them. The CDR3 contains 13 residues. The CDR3 sequence: CASTFLQGSEQYF. CDR3 nucleotides: TGTGCCAGCACCTTCTTACAGGGATCCGAGCAGTACTTC.

V is TRBV7-2 and J is TRBJ1-2; no clear D. Germline loops: CDR1 SGHTA, CDR2 FQGNSA. V was shortened by 0 bases and J by 6 bases, with 8 bases between the two germline ends. The CDR3 is made up of 13 amino acids. CDR3 DNA: TGTGCCAGCAGCTTAGCGGCAAACCATGGCTACACCTTC. Translating it yields CASSLAANHGYTF. Drawing the rest from reference TRBV7-2 and TRBJ1-2, the complete variable domain is GAGVSQSPSNKVTEKGKDVELRCDPISGHTALYWYRQSLGQGLEFLIYFQGNSAPDKSGLPSDRFSAERTGGSVSTLTIQRTQQEDSAVYLCASSLAANHGYTFGSGTRLTVV.

The table lists this clonotype with a few counts. The chain has TRBV2 and TRBJ2-3; 12 positions agree with TRBD2. Germline V gives CDR1 SNHLY, CDR2 FYNNEI. The CDR3 extends over 16 amino acids. The trim removed 10 bases at V and 0 bases at J, leaving 8 bases unmatched. Here the CDR3 DNA reads TGTGCCAAGGGACTAGCGGGCCGAACTAGCACAGATACGCAGTATTTT. Translated, it gives CAKGLAGRTSTDTQYF.

This clonotype was counted a few times. The rearrangement links TRBV11-2 to TRBJ1-1, with D uncertain. V shed 1 base and J shed 6 bases, with 12 bases lying between them. The CDR3 runs 14 residues. The germline V gene has CDR1 SGHAT and CDR2 FQNNGV. Here the CDR3 reads CASSLGQRRPEAFF. In nucleotides, the CDR3 is TGTGCCAGCAGCTTAGGGCAGAGGAGGCCTGAAGCTTTCTTT.

This clonotype was observed a few times. The chain links TRBV7-2 to TRBJ2-5; no clear D gene. Per germline, CDR1 SGHTA and CDR2 FQGNSA. The CDR3 has 15 residues. V was trimmed by 5 bases and J by 2 bases, leaving 15 bases between them. The CDR3 sequence: CASSLVRAAQETQYF. Here the CDR3 DNA reads TGTGCCAGCAGCCTGGTACGGGCAGCACAAGAGACCCAGTACTTC.

The chain uses TRBV30 and TRBJ2-3, with D perhaps TRBD2 (6 bases). The V and J ends lost 3 bases and 0 bases respectively, with 7 bases between them. CDR3 length equals 13 residues. CDR1 is GTSNPN and CDR2 is SVGIG in the germline V gene (reference sequence). This CDR3 reads CAWSRGSTDTQYF. DNA for the CDR3: TGTGCCTGGAGCCGGGGGAGCACAGATACGCAGTATTTT.

This clonotype was observed many times. V gene TRBV7-9 combines with J gene TRBJ1-2; 9 bases are shared with TRBD1. Germline CDR1 SEHNR, CDR2 FQNEAQ (reference sequence). The CDR3 consists of 15 residues. V was pared by 4 bases and J by 5 bases, with 8 bases of the junction left unmatched. In DNA form, the CDR3 reads TGTGCCAGCAGCTCAATATCCGGGACAGGGTATGGCTACACCTTC. Translated: CASSSISGTGYGYTF.

Many counts were recorded for this clonotype. The V and J genes are TRBV28 and TRBJ1-5; D is undetermined. This CDR3 is built from 12 residues. Germline V gene lookup returns CDR1 MDHEN and CDR2 SYDVKM. V was cut by 7 bases and J by 5 bases, with 9 bases left in between. CDR3 sequence (DNA): TGTGCCAGCACCATCATCGATCAGCCCCAGCATTTT. Translation gives CASTIIDQPQHF.

This clonotype came up many times. The chain uses TRBV20-1 and TRBJ2-7; D ambiguous. The germline CDR1 and CDR2 sequences are DFQATT and SNEGSKA (reference sequence). The CDR3 covers 14 residues. Trimming removed 1 base at V and 3 bases at J, with 13 bases between. CDR3 in amino acids: CSARALTARYEQYF. The CDR3 nucleotides are TGCAGTGCTAGAGCCCTTACAGCCCGCTACGAGCAGTACTTC.

The CDR3 spells CASSPQEDTQYF. CDR3 DNA: TGTGCCAGCAGCCCCCAGGAAGATACGCAGTATTTT. The chain employs TRBV7-6 and TRBJ2-3, with D unclear. V was shortened by 5 bases and J by 5 bases, with 8 bases between the two germline ends. The germline V gene encodes CDR1 SGHVS and CDR2 FNYEAQ. The CDR3 has 12 residues.